These 32 T cell receptor beta chains were all obtained from the same sample, sequenced in a study of blood T cell repertoires in COVID-19. Measured with immunoSEQ multiplex PCR; TCRdb has only the in-frame clones, and not every one. The sample comprises roughly 260,000 clones, roughly 80% of which are singletons, and nearly 5% rests with the top ten. The sample taken for sequencing was peripheral blood. Receptors were obtained from a woman over 75 with active or convalescent COVID-19.

The chain carries TRBV19 and TRBJ1-1, with 8 bases matching TRBD1. Trimming at V came to 6 bases and at J to 10 bases, leaving 10 bases not matched to a gene. The length of the CDR3 is 13 residues. The V gene's germline CDR1 is LNHDA and CDR2 SQIVND (reference sequence). The CDR3 spells CASSTDRVRGAFF. The DNA of the CDR3 is TGTGCCAGTAGCACGGACAGGGTGCGAGGAGCTTTCTTT.

The chain has TRBV5-1 and TRBJ2-2; TRBD1 matches 8 bases. CDR1 is SGHRS and CDR2 is YFSETQ in the germline V gene. This CDR3 spans 19 amino acids. J gave up 4 bases and V 4 bases, and 18 bases lay outside the gene matches. Written as DNA, the CDR3 is TGCGCCAGCAGCCATCCCCCCTGGCAGGGGGCGAGAGGCACCGGGGAGCTGTTTTTT. Translated, it gives CASSHPPWQGARGTGELFF.

The chain links TRBV28 to TRBJ1-6; D may be TRBD1 (5 bases). CDR1 is MDHEN and CDR2 is SYDVKM in the germline V gene. The germline V and J ends were trimmed by 5 bases and 4 bases, with 12 bases remaining between them. The CDR3 consists of 15 residues. CDR3 loop: CASSPIGVYNSPLHF. In DNA form, the CDR3 reads TGTGCCAGCAGTCCCATAGGGGTTTATAATTCACCCCTCCACTTT.

The genes are TRBV6-1 and TRBJ2-1; the D is unclear. V shed 6 bases and J shed 5 bases, with 14 bases lying between them. CDR1 and CDR2 from the germline V gene are MNHNS and SASEGT. The CDR3 sequence is 14 residues long. The CDR3 coding sequence is TGTGCCAGCAGGGATAGCCGAGACGACAATGAGCAGTTCTTC. Amino acids: CASRDSRDDNEQFF.

In its sample, this clone was seen a few times. This chain links TRBV5-4 with TRBJ1-1; a possible D gene is TRBD1 (5 bases). This CDR3 comprises 15 residues. The V end was cut by 2 bases, the J end by 6 bases, with 17 bases between. Germline loops: CDR1 SGHNT, CDR2 YYREEE (reference sequence). The CDR3 nucleotides are TGTGCCAGCAGCTTCGGGGGAGTCCCCACCGCTGAAGCTTTCTTT. It is translated as CASSFGGVPTAEAFF.

The rearrangement joins TRBV4-1 to TRBJ2-2; possibly TRBD1 for D (5 bases). CDR1 and CDR2 (germline): MGHRA, YSYEKL. The CDR3 runs 16 residues. Trimming took 1 base from V and 1 from J, leaving 10 bases between them. CDR3: CASSQVLGRNTGELFF. Here the CDR3 DNA reads TGCGCCAGCAGCCAAGTTCTGGGGCGGAACACCGGGGAGCTGTTTTTT.

The rearrangement links TRBV29-1 to TRBJ2-1, with 7 bases aligning to TRBD1. This CDR3 has 13 amino acids. The ends lost 6 bases at V and 5 bases at J; junction bases unmatched: 7. CDR1 and CDR2 (germline): SQVTM, ANQGSEA. The CDR3 region is CSVGQATHNEQFF. CDR3 sequence (DNA): TGCAGCGTAGGACAGGCGACCCACAATGAGCAGTTCTTC.

The V gene is TRBV30, the J gene TRBJ1-4, with no clear D. The CDR3 length is 12 residues. Trimming removed 5 bases at V and 7 bases at J, with 11 bases between. Germline CDR1 and CDR2: GTSNPN and SVGIG (reference sequence). The CDR3, as DNA: TGTGCCTGGGCACGTCACGGTGAAAAACTGTTTTTT. Residues: CAWARHGEKLFF.

The gene calls are TRBV4-2 and TRBJ2-3; tentatively, D is TRBD2 (5 bases). The CDR3 runs to 14 residues. Germline lookup yields CDR1 LGHNA and CDR2 YNFKEQ. V lost 0 bases, J lost 5 bases, and 9 bases lay in between. The CDR3 protein is CASSQDSRGDTQYF. The DNA of the CDR3 is TGTGCCAGCAGCCAAGACTCCCGGGGAGATACGCAGTATTTT.

The chain links TRBV7-9 to TRBJ2-3, with 12 bases that match TRBD2. CDR3 length equals 15 residues. Trimming at V came to 4 bases and at J to 6 bases, leaving 5 bases not matched to a gene. From germline, CDR1 is SEHNR and CDR2 FQNEAQ (reference sequence). The DNA for the CDR3 is TGTGCCAGCAGCTACCGACTAGCGGGGGAGGATACGCAGTATTTT. Its protein product is CASSYRLAGEDTQYF.

The rearrangement uses TRBV5-1 and TRBJ1-3; D gene uncertain. V lost 1 base and J 0 bases, leaving 8 bases between the germline ends. Germline CDR1 is SGHRS and CDR2 is YFSETQ. The CDR3 length is 15 residues. In nucleotides, the CDR3 is TGCGCCAGCAGCTTGACAAGTAACTCTGGAAACACCATATATTTT. Its protein is CASSLTSNSGNTIYF. Together with reference TRBV5-1 and TRBJ1-3, the CDR3 gives the full variable domain: KAGVTQTPRYLIKTRGQQVTLSCSPISGHRSVSWYQQTPGQGLQFLFEYFSETQRNKGNFPGRFSGRQFSNSRSEMNVSTLELGDSALYLCASSLTSNSGNTIYFGEGSWLTVV.

J is TRBJ2-7 and V is TRBV5-1; 7 positions agree with TRBD2. Germline CDR1 reads SGHRS; CDR2 reads YFSETQ. The junction had 5 bases not matched to a gene; V was cut back by 0 bases and J by 2 bases. The length of the CDR3 is 15 residues. For the CDR3, the DNA is TGCGCCAGCAGCTTGGATCCGGCGGGGGCCTACGAGCAGTACTTC. Its translation: CASSLDPAGAYEQYF.

The rearrangement links TRBV7-2 to TRBJ2-1; 14 nucleotides line up with TRBD2. V gave up 3 bases and J gave up 6 bases; unmatched junction bases: 7. The CDR3 is made up of 17 amino acids. Germline loops: CDR1 SGHTA, CDR2 FQGNSA. This CDR3 reads CASSLAPGLAGANEQFF. Here the CDR3 DNA reads TGTGCCAGCAGCTTGGCTCCGGGACTAGCGGGGGCCAATGAGCAGTTCTTC.

V usage is TRBV2 and J usage is TRBJ1-1, with 7 bases identical to TRBD1. The CDR3 has 13 amino acids. J was trimmed by 4 bases and V by 8 bases; bases with no gene match: 7. The V gene's germline CDR1 is SNHLY and CDR2 FYNNEI. The CDR3 DNA follows: TGTGCCAGCTCGCAGGGGGATGGCACTGAAGCTTTCTTT. Translating gives CASSQGDGTEAFF.

This rearrangement joins TRBV11-3 to TRBJ2-5, with 7 bases fitting TRBD1. CDR1 and CDR2 (germline): SGHNT, YENEEA. The CDR3 spans 15 residues. After removal of 4 bases from V and 9 bases from J, the junction contained 14 bases not matched to a gene. For the CDR3, the DNA is TGTGCCAGCAGCTCAGGACAGGAGCCAAGAGAAGCCCAGTACTTC. It yields the protein CASSSGQEPREAQYF.

This clone was picked up a small number of times. This chain links TRBV11-2 with TRBJ2-1, with 9 bases matching TRBD2. This CDR3 comprises 14 residues. V lost 5 bases to trimming and J lost 3 bases; unmatched junction nucleotides: 2. Germline V gene lookup returns CDR1 SGHAT and CDR2 FQNNGV. The CDR3: CASSPSGNYNEQFF. CDR3 in DNA: TGTGCCAGCAGCCCTAGCGGGAACTACAATGAGCAGTTCTTC.

The rearrangement links TRBV2 to TRBJ1-4; D is undetermined. There are 15 residues in the CDR3. Germline-derived CDR1 and CDR2 are SNHLY and FYNNEI. V was shortened by 6 bases and J by 5 bases, with 16 bases between the two germline ends. CDR3 in amino acids: CASSAGINGNEKLFF. The CDR3 nucleotides read TGTGCCAGCAGCGCCGGGATTAATGGGAATGAAAAACTGTTTTTT.

The CDR3 loop is CASSSNRDSFFLGGELFF. In nucleotides, the CDR3 is TGTGCCAGCAGTTCGAATCGGGACTCTTTTTTTTTAGGCGGGGAGCTGTTTTTT. The J gene is TRBJ2-2, the V gene TRBV27, with D maybe TRBD2 (6 bases). CDR3 length: 18 residues. The ends were cut back, 4 bases at V and 7 bases at J, with 25 bases in the middle. CDR1 MNHEY and CDR2 SMNVEV come from the germline V gene (reference sequence).

The chain couples TRBV28 to TRBJ1-5; maybe TRBD1 (6 bases). V was shortened by 5 bases and J by 9 bases, with 11 bases between the two germline ends. CDR1 MDHEN and CDR2 SYDVKM come from the germline V gene. This CDR3 spans 12 amino acids. CDR3 coding DNA: TGTGCCAGCAGTCAACAGGGATGGCCCCAGCATTTT. Translated: CASSQQGWPQHF.

The chain employs TRBV5-1 and TRBJ1-6; 10 bases match TRBD1. Germline assignment: CDR1 SGHRS and CDR2 YFSETQ. Trimming at V came to 0 bases and at J to 10 bases, leaving 7 bases not matched to a gene. CDR3 length: 16 amino acids. The CDR3 loop reads CASSLVIGQGGSPLHF. CDR3 nucleotides: TGCGCCAGCAGCTTGGTAATAGGACAGGGGGGATCACCCCTCCACTTT.

The V call is TRBV5-4, the J call TRBJ2-4, with 16 bases aligning to TRBD2. V lost 3 bases to trimming and J lost 6 bases; unmatched junction nucleotides: 6. The CDR3 length is 17 residues. Looked up from germline, CDR1 is SGHNT and CDR2 is YYREEE (reference sequence). The CDR3 spells CASSSGTSGGAGNIQYF. CDR3 sequence (DNA): TGTGCCAGCAGCTCCGGGACTAGCGGGGGGGCCGGAAACATTCAGTACTTC.

This sequence joins TRBV10-3 and TRBJ2-5, with 9 bases identical to TRBD1. Germline V gene sequence: CDR1 ENHRY, CDR2 SYGVKD. With V trimmed by 3 bases and J by 1 base, 6 bases remained unmatched. The length of the CDR3 is 16 residues. The CDR3 protein is CAISDRQGVIQETQYF. In DNA form, the CDR3 reads TGTGCCATCAGTGACAGACAGGGGGTAATCCAAGAGACCCAGTACTTC.

CDR3 in amino acids: CASSEQGRSGGYTF. The CDR3 bases are TGTGCCAGCAGCGAACAGGGAAGGAGTGGTGGCTACACCTTC. The chain links TRBV2 to TRBJ1-2, with a possible D match to TRBD1 (6 bases). Germline lookup yields CDR1 SNHLY and CDR2 FYNNEI. The CDR3 is 14 residues long. Trimming took 6 bases from V and 7 from J, leaving 18 bases between them.

The chain combines TRBV5-6 with TRBJ1-6; TRBD1 agrees at 11 bases. CDR1 is SGHDT, CDR2 YYEEEE, per germline. The CDR3 has 17 amino acids. Unmatched junction bases numbered 8, after V lost 3 bases and J lost 6 bases. The CDR3 DNA follows: TGTGCCAGCAGCTGGGGACAGGGGGATGTGGGTAATTCACCCCTCCACTTT. This gives the protein CASSWGQGDVGNSPLHF.

The chain has TRBV12-3 or TRBV12-4 and TRBJ1-1; no clear D gene. The CDR3 is 12 amino acids. Trimming pared 3 bases from V and 6 bases from J, leaving 8 bases between. The CDR3 region has the DNA TGTGCCAGCAGTTTTCCCGGGTCTGAAGCTTTCTTT. Amino acids: CASSFPGSEAFF.

The V and J genes are TRBV9 and TRBJ1-1, with D possibly being TRBD1 (6 bases). Trimming took 0 bases from V and 1 from J, leaving 7 bases between them. Looked up from germline, CDR1 is SGDLS and CDR2 is YYNGEE. This CDR3 comprises 14 residues. The CDR3 protein is CASSVGTENTEAFF. The CDR3 DNA reads TGTGCCAGCAGCGTAGGGACAGAGAACACTGAAGCTTTCTTT.

This chain links TRBV2 with TRBJ1-1; 7 bases fit TRBD1. Germline-derived CDR1 and CDR2 are SNHLY and FYNNEI. CDR3 length: 14 amino acids. With 6 bases clipped from V and 5 bases from J, the junction kept 9 bases outside the gene matches. CDR3 sequence reads: CASSLMGGQTEAFF. In DNA, the CDR3 is TGTGCCAGCAGCCTTATGGGGGGACAGACTGAAGCTTTCTTT. Variable domain in full (rest from reference TRBV2 and TRBJ1-1): EPEVTQTPSHQVTQMGQEVILRCVPISNHLYFYWYRQILGQKVEFLVSFYNNEISEKSEIFDDQFSVERPDGSNFTLKIRSTKLEDSAMYFCASSLMGGQTEAFFGQGTRLTVV.

The chain is built from TRBV19 and TRBJ1-5; 7 bases are a match to TRBD1. The junction had 3 bases not matched to a gene; V was cut back by 4 bases and J by 3 bases. This CDR3 region has 14 residues. Germline V CDR1 and CDR2: LNHDA, SQIVND (reference sequence). The CDR3 sequence is CASSTTGFNQPQHF. Here the CDR3 DNA reads TGTGCCAGTAGTACGACAGGGTTCAATCAGCCCCAGCATTTT.

The chain recombines TRBV2 with TRBJ1-2; tentatively, D is TRBD1 (5 bases). CDR1 and CDR2 from the germline V gene are SNHLY and FYNNEI. Trimming took 6 bases from V and 3 from J, leaving 17 bases between them. This CDR3 has 15 amino acids. The CDR3 nucleotides read TGTGCCAGCAGCCAACTCGACGGGGGAGACTATGGCTACACCTTC. The encoded protein is CASSQLDGGDYGYTF.

This rearrangement joins TRBV28 to TRBJ1-3, with D possibly being TRBD1 (5 bases). The CDR3 is 17 amino acids. Trimming shortened V by 2 bases and J by 5 bases, and 19 bases separated the two germline ends. Germline CDR1 is MDHEN and CDR2 is SYDVKM. The DNA of the CDR3 is TGTGCCAGCAGTTTAAGCGGTGGGGGGTTTTTCAGAAACACCATATATTTT. Its protein product is CASSLSGGGFFRNTIYF.

V usage is TRBV19 and J usage is TRBJ2-1; D call uncertain. There are 13 residues in the CDR3. Germline CDR1 LNHDA, CDR2 SQIVND (reference sequence). V was pared by 3 bases and J by 0 bases, with 3 bases between. CDR3 nucleotides: TGTGCCAGTAGTATTAGCTCCTACAATGAGCAGTTCTTC. This translates into CASSISSYNEQFF.

The gene calls are TRBV19 and TRBJ2-7; 10 nucleotides line up with TRBD2. This CDR3 is 14 amino acids long. After removal of 5 bases from V and 4 bases from J, the junction contained 5 bases not matched to a gene. Germline CDR1 is LNHDA and CDR2 is SQIVND (reference sequence). CDR3 residues: CASSELAGRYEQYF. CDR3 in DNA: TGTGCCAGTAGTGAACTAGCGGGGAGATACGAGCAGTACTTC.